This T cell receptor beta chain was identified in a study of PD-1 blockade in classical Hodgkin lymphoma. Study observations and caveats: Relapsed/refractory patients reportedly had the lowest baseline TCR diversity, below newly diagnosed patients, who were below healthy donors.

Sequenced by immunoSEQ multiplex PCR; TCRdb stores in-frame clones only, minus some. The sample lists 4,500 to 6,500 clones, roughly nine tenths occurring once. The table lists this clone with a count of one. Its antigen is undetermined. Germline-derived CDR1 and CDR2 are SGHNT and YENEEA. This CDR3 spans 15 amino acids. The V end was cut by 1 base, the J end by 3 bases, with 13 bases between. Time point in this sample: newly diagnosed, previously untreated cHL patient sample. Isolation of CD8+ T cells from thawed PBMCs used magnetic negative selection. This chain joins TRBV11-3 and TRBJ2-7, with a possible D match to TRBD2 (7 bases). The sequencing sample was made of CD8+ T cells from blood. The receptor was derived from a human donor with classical Hodgkin lymphoma. The CDR3 region is CASSLGQGGGYEQYF. As DNA, the CDR3 is TGTGCCAGCAGCTTAGGCCAAGGGGGGGGCTACGAGCAGTACTTC.